What follows are 18 T cell receptor beta chains derived from one specimen sequenced in a study of blood T cell repertoires in COVID-19. Clones were read by immunoSEQ multiplex PCR, and TCRdb kept only the in-frame ones, dropping some. This table has 200,000 to 250,000 clones, around 80% appearing once. Source material: peripheral blood. These receptors were collected from a woman aged 25 to 39 with COVID-19, enrolled during active disease.

The chain uses TRBV6-5 and TRBJ1-3; the D is unclear. The CDR3 runs 13 residues. V was cut by 6 bases and J by 9 bases, with 15 bases left in between. Germline V gene data show CDR1 as MNHEY and CDR2 as SVGAGI. The chain's CDR3 is CASSQVTQATIYF. CDR3 nucleotide sequence: TGTGCCAGCAGCCAAGTCACCCAGGCCACCATATATTTT.

This chain connects TRBV7-8 to TRBJ1-1; weak D call: TRBD1 (5 bases). The CDR3 extends over 13 amino acids. Trimming left V 5 bases short and J 4 bases short, with 11 bases between. Germline assignment: CDR1 SGHVS and CDR2 FQNEAQ. The DNA for the CDR3 is TGTGCCAGCAGCCGCAGGGCGGTCACTGAAGCTTTCTTT. Encoded protein: CASSRRAVTEAFF.

The chain is built from TRBV12-3 or TRBV12-4 and TRBJ2-1, with 9 bases matching TRBD2. J was trimmed by 15 bases and V by 10 bases; bases with no gene match: 7. This CDR3 spans 10 amino acids. CDR3 nucleotides: TGTGCCATCGGGGGACTAGCTTTGTTCTTC. It encodes CAIGGLALFF.

Points on this clone: Other DNA sequences in the same sample also yield this CDR3. V and J are TRBV19 and TRBJ1-1, with D uncertain. Trimming took off 3 bases at V and 4 bases at J, with 6 bases between the two ends. This CDR3 region has 12 residues. Germline V gene data show CDR1 as LNHDA and CDR2 as SQIVND (reference sequence). CDR3: CASSIAGTEAFF. The CDR3 bases are TGTGCCAGTAGTATCGCGGGCACTGAAGCTTTCTTT.

This chain joins TRBV5-4 and TRBJ1-2, with a tentative D call TRBD1 (6 bases). Germline assignment: CDR1 SGHNT and CDR2 YYREEE (reference sequence). Trimming removed 6 bases at V and 4 bases at J, with 16 bases between. The CDR3 contains 14 residues. The CDR3 nucleotides read TGTGCCAGCAAATCCCGGGACACGGTCTATGGCTACACCTTC. Translating gives CASKSRDTVYGYTF.

The chain couples TRBV4-3 to TRBJ2-3; 13 bases are a match to TRBD2. Germline V gene sequence: CDR1 LGHNA, CDR2 YSLEER. The trim removed 4 bases at V and 3 bases at J, leaving 1 base unmatched. This CDR3 has 15 amino acids. The CDR3 DNA reads TGCGCCAGCAGCCGGGGACTAGCGGGGACAGATACGCAGTATTTT. It codes for CASSRGLAGTDTQYF.

The V gene is TRBV15, the J gene TRBJ1-2; TRBD1 matches 7 bases. The CDR3 totals 15 residues. The trim removed 3 bases at V and 6 bases at J, leaving 10 bases unmatched. CDR1 and CDR2 from the germline V gene are LNHNV and YYDKDF (reference sequence). CDR3 amino acids: CATSSPYRGGNGYTF. The CDR3 bases are TGTGCCACCAGCAGCCCGTACAGGGGAGGAAATGGCTACACCTTC.

The chain joins TRBV3-1 (or the pseudogene TRBV3-2) to TRBJ1-4; maybe TRBD1 (6 bases). Trimming cost V 4 bases and J 0 bases, with 9 bases left between them. This CDR3 contains 15 residues. The germline V gene encodes CDR1 LGHDT and CDR2 YNNKEL (reference sequence). This CDR3 reads CASSLWTATNEKLFF. The DNA for the CDR3 is TGTGCCAGCAGCCTCTGGACAGCAACTAATGAAAAACTGTTTTTT.

The CDR3 bases are TGTGCCAGCAGTGAGATGGGACTAGCGGGAGGGAATGAGCAGTTCTTC. It codes for CASSEMGLAGGNEQFF. This chain uses TRBV6-1 with TRBJ2-1; 16 nucleotides match TRBD2. The V gene's germline CDR1 is MNHNS and CDR2 SASEGT. The CDR3 sequence is 16 residues long. V lost 3 bases and J lost 7; bases outside the gene matches: 3.

V usage is TRBV7-2 and J usage is TRBJ2-2, with a weak D call TRBD1 (6 bases). Germline values: CDR1 SGHTA, CDR2 FQGNSA. V shed 5 bases and J shed 5 bases, with 15 bases lying between them. This CDR3 is built from 15 residues. The chain's CDR3 is CASSPAGTTTGELFF. Written as DNA, the CDR3 is TGTGCCAGCAGCCCAGCCGGGACAACTACCGGGGAGCTGTTTTTT.

Only one count was recorded for this clone. The V and J genes are TRBV19 and TRBJ1-2; D gene uncertain. Trimming took off 3 bases at V and 2 bases at J, with 7 bases between the two ends. The CDR3 covers 13 residues. Germline CDR1 reads LNHDA; CDR2 reads SQIVND (reference sequence). The CDR3 coding sequence is TGTGCCAGTAGTATCTCACAGAACTATGGCTACACCTTC. It yields the protein CASSISQNYGYTF.

The sample holds a few counts of this clone. This chain links TRBV18 with TRBJ1-1; a possible D gene is TRBD1 (5 bases). This CDR3 region has 16 residues. The germline V and J ends were trimmed by 2 bases and 2 bases, with 15 bases remaining between them. The germline gives CDR1 KGHSH, CDR2 LQKENI. The CDR3 loop is CASSPGRGSFNTEAFF. As DNA, the CDR3 is TGTGCCAGCTCACCAGGGAGGGGCAGTTTTAACACTGAAGCTTTCTTT.

The gene calls are TRBV5-1 and TRBJ2-1; D ambiguous. CDR1 and CDR2 from the germline V gene are SGHRS and YFSETQ. With 4 bases removed from V and 4 bases from J, the gap between germline ends came to 9 bases. The CDR3 is 13 residues long. DNA of the CDR3: TGCGCCAGCAGCCTGTCAGAATACAATGAGCAGTTCTTC. Amino acid sequence: CASSLSEYNEQFF.

In this sample, this clone turned up many times. The rearrangement joins TRBV7-3 to TRBJ2-3; 7 bases are shared with TRBD1. Germline CDR1 is SGHTA and CDR2 is FQGTGA. The CDR3 consists of 15 residues. V shed 8 bases, J shed 2 bases, and the junction held 10 bases outside the gene matches. Here the CDR3 DNA reads TGTGCCAGCCCGGACAGGATGAAGGTCACAGATACGCAGTATTTT. Protein sequence: CASPDRMKVTDTQYF.

The CDR3 loop is CASSLRGATGTGELFF. The CDR3 DNA reads as TGTGCCAGCAGCCTTCGGGGGGCTACGGGTACCGGGGAGCTGTTTTTT. V usage is TRBV7-8 and J usage is TRBJ2-2; D perhaps matches TRBD2 (7 bases). Trimming pared 5 bases from V and 5 bases from J, leaving 18 bases between. The germline V gene encodes CDR1 SGHVS and CDR2 FQNEAQ. The CDR3 covers 16 residues.

The genes are TRBV29-1 and TRBJ1-5, with D hard to call. V lost 4 bases to trimming and J lost 3 bases, with 10 bases between them. The germline gives CDR1 SQVTM, CDR2 ANQGSEA. The CDR3 is made up of 13 amino acids. The CDR3, as DNA: TGCAGCGTTGCAATCCAGGACAATCAGCCCCAGCATTTT. This gives the protein CSVAIQDNQPQHF.

Only a few counts were recorded for this clone. This sequence joins TRBV7-9 and TRBJ1-2; TRBD1 matches 8 bases. From germline, CDR1 is SEHNR and CDR2 FQNEAQ (reference sequence). The CDR3 contains 14 residues. V lost 5 bases and J lost 8; bases outside the gene matches: 10. DNA of the CDR3: TGTGCCAGCAGCCCCAGACAGGGGACAGACGGCTACACCTTC. It yields the protein CASSPRQGTDGYTF.

This clone occurred a few times. The rearrangement uses TRBV10-3 and TRBJ2-2; weak D call: TRBD1 (6 bases). CDR3 length: 17 residues. V was trimmed by 0 bases and J by 7 bases, leaving 18 bases between them. CDR1 is ENHRY and CDR2 is SYGVKD in the germline V gene. The CDR3 region is CAISESGRLGAIGELFF. The CDR3 nucleotides are TGTGCCATCAGTGAGTCTGGTCGATTGGGGGCAATCGGGGAGCTGTTTTTT.